This T cell receptor beta chain was obtained from a study of T-cell reconstitution after alpha-beta-depleted transplantation in children. This clonotype was found a few times. Its antigen is as yet unknown. Study-wide results and caveats: High day-60 TCRbeta diversity in some patients came from surviving recipient T cells and thymic progenitors. Expanded graft clones, several hundred of them, were reportedly the source of alpha-beta T cells about two months after transplant.

Preparation of the TCRbeta library was carried out with unique molecular identifiers. MiXCR, applied by TCRdb to the PCR reads, yields one record per CDR3 protein. This table holds 250,000 to 400,000 distinct CDR3 sequences, roughly 25% found once. The TCR originated in a male patient between 5 and 17 years old who had a stem cell transplant for acute lymphoblastic leukemia, so the T cells may come from the graft donor. The specimen was PBMCs, mostly from graft donor cells, collected 180 days after TCRalphabeta/CD19-depleted stem cell transplant.

The DNA of the CDR3 is TGCGCCAGCAGCCAAGAGGGGACTAGAAATGAGCAGTTCTTC. The encoded protein is CASSQEGTRNEQFF. This chain links TRBV4-1 with TRBJ2-1, with 8 bases lining up with TRBD2. The CDR3 is 14 amino acids. CDR1 and CDR2 (germline): MGHRA, YSYEKL. Unmatched junction bases numbered 2, after V lost 0 bases and J lost 7 bases.